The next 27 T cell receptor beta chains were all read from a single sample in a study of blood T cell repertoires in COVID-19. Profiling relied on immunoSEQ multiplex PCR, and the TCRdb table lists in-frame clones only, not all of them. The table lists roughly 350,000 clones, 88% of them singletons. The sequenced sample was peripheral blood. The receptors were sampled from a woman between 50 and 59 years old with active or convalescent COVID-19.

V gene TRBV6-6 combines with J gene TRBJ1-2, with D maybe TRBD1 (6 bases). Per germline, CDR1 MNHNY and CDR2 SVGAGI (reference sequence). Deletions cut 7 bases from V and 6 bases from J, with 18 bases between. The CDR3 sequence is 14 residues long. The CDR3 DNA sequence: TGTGCCAGCAACAAGGACAGCGCCTTTAATGGCTACACCTTC. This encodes CASNKDSAFNGYTF.

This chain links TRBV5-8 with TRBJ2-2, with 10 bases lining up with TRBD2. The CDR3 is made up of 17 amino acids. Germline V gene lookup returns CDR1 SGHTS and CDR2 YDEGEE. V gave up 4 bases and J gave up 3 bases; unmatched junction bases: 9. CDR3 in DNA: TGTGCCAGCAGCCCTTGGGGAGGACTAGCGGACACCGGGGAGCTGTTTTTT. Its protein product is CASSPWGGLADTGELFF.

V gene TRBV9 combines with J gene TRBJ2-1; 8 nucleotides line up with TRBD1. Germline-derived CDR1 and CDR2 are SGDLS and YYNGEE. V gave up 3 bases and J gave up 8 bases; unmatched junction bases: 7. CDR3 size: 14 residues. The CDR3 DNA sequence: TGTGCCAGCAGCGCTGCAGGGGGCTTGGATGAGCAGTTCTTC. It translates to CASSAAGGLDEQFF.

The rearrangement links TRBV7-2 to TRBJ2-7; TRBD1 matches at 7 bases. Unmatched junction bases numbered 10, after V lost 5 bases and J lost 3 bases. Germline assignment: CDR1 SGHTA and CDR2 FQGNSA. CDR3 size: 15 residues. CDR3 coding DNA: TGTGCCAGCAGCCTAAGTTCTGGGACAGACTACGAGCAGTACTTC. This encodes CASSLSSGTDYEQYF.

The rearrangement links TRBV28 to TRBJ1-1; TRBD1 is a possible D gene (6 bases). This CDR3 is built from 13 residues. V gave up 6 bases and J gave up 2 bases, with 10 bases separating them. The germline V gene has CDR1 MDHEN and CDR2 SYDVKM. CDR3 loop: CASRADSNTEAFF. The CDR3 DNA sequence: TGTGCCAGCAGAGCGGACAGCAACACTGAAGCTTTCTTT.

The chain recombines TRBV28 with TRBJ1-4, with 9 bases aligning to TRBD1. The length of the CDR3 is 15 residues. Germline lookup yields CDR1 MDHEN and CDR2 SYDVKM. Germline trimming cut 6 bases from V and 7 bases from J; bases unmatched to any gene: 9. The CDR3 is CASRETGTGLEKLFF. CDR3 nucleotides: TGTGCCAGCAGGGAGACCGGGACAGGGCTTGAAAAACTGTTTTTT.

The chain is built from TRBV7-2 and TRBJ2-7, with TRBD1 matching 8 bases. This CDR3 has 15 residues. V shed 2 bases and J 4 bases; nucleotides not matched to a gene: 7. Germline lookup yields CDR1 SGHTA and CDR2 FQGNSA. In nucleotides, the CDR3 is TGTGCCAGCAGCTTAAGAGGGGGACAGGTATACGAGCAGTACTTC. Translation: CASSLRGGQVYEQYF.

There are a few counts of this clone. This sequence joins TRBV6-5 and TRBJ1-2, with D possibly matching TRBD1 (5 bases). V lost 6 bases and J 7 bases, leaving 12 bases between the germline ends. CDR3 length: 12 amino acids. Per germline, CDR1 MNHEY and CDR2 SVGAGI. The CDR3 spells CASSGGKLGYTF. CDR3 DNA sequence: TGTGCCAGCAGCGGGGGGAAACTTGGCTACACCTTC.

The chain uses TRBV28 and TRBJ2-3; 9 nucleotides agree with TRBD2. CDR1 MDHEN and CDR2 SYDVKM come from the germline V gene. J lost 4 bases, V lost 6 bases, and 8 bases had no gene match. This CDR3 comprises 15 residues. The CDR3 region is CASRPGAGGPDTQYF. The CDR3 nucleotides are TGTGCCAGCAGGCCCGGGGCGGGAGGGCCAGATACGCAGTATTTT.

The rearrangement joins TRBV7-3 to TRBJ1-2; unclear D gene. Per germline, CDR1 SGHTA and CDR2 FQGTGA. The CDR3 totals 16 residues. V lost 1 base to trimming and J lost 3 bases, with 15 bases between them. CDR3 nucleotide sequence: TGTGCCAGCAGCTTAAGGCTCGCGGGCGCCGACTATGGCTACACCTTC. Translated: CASSLRLAGADYGYTF.

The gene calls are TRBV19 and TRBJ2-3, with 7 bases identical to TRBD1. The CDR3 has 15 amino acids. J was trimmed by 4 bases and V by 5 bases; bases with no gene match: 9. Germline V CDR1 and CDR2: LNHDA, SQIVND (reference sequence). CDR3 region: CASSLRGGAADTQYF. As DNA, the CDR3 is TGTGCCAGTAGTTTACGAGGGGGCGCGGCAGATACGCAGTATTTT.

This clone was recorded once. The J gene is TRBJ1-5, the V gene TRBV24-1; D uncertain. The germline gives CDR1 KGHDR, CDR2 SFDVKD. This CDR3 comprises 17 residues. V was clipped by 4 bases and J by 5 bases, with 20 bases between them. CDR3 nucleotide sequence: TGTGCCACCAGTGAACCTCCCTGGCAGGCTCCCTATCAGCCCCAGCATTTT. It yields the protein CATSEPPWQAPYQPQHF.

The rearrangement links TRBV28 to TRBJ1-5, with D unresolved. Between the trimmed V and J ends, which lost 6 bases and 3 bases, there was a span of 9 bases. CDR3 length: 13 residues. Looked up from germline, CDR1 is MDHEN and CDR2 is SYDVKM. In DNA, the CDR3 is TGTGCCAGCAGCCAGTATGACAATCAGCCCCAGCATTTT. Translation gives CASSQYDNQPQHF.

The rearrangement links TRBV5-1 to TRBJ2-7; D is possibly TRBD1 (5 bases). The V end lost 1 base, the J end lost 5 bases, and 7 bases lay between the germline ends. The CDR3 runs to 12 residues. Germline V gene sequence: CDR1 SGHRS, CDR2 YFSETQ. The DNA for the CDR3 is TGCGCCAGCAGCTTGTGGGGCGACGAGCAGTACTTC. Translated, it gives CASSLWGDEQYF. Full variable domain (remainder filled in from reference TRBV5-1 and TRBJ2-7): KAGVTQTPRYLIKTRGQQVTLSCSPISGHRSVSWYQQTPGQGLQFLFEYFSETQRNKGNFPGRFSGRQFSNSRSEMNVSTLELGDSALYLCASSLWGDEQYFGPGTRLTVT.

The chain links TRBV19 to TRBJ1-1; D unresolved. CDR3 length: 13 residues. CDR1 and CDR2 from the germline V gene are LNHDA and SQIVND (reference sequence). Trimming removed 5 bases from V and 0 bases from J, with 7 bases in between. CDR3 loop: CASSLSMNTEAFF. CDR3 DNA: TGTGCCAGTAGTCTAAGCATGAACACTGAAGCTTTCTTT.

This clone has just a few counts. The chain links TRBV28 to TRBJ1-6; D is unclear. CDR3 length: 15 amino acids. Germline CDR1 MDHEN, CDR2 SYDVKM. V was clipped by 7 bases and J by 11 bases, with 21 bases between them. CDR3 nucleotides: TGTGCCAGCACCTCCGACGGTAGCTATTCGCCACCCCTCCACTTT. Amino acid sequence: CASTSDGSYSPPLHF.

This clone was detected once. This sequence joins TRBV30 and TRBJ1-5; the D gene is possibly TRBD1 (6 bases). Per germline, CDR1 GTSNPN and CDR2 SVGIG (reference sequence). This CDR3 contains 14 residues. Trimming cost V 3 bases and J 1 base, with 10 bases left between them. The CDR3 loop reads CAWSEGQSNQPQHF. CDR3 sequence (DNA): TGTGCCTGGAGCGAAGGACAGAGCAATCAGCCCCAGCATTTT.

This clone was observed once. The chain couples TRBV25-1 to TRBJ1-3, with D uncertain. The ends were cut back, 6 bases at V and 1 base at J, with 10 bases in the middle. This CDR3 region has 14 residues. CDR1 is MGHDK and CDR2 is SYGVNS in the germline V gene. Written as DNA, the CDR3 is TGTGCCAGCAGCCGGGGAGGTTCTGGAAACACCATATATTTT. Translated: CASSRGGSGNTIYF.

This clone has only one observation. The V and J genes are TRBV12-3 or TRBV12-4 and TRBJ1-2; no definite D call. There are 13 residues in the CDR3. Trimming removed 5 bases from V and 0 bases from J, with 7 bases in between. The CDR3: CASSSPPNYGYTF. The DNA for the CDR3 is TGTGCCAGCAGTAGCCCGCCTAACTATGGCTACACCTTC.

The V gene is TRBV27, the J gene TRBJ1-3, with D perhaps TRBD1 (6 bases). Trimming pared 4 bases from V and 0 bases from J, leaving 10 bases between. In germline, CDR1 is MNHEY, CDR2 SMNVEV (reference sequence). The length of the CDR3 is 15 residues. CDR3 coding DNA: TGTGCCAGCAGTTACACAGGGAACTCTGGAAACACCATATATTTT. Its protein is CASSYTGNSGNTIYF.

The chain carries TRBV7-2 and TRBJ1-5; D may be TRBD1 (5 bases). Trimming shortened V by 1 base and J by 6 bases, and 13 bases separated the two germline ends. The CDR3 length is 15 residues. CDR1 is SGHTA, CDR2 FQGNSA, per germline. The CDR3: CASSLEAGPGQPQHF. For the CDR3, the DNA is TGTGCCAGCAGCTTAGAGGCAGGGCCAGGTCAGCCCCAGCATTTT.

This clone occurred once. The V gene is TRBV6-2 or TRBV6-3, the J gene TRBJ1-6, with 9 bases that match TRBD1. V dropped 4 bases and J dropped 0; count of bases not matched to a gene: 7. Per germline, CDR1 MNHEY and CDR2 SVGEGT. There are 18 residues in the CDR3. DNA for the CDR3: TGTGCCAGCAGTTCGGGACAGGGAAGAGGCTCCTATAATTCACCCCTCCACTTT. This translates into CASSSGQGRGSYNSPLHF.

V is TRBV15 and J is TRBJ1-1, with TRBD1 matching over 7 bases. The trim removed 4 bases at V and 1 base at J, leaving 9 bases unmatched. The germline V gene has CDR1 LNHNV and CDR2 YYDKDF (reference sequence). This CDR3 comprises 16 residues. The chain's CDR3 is CATSIPGGFGNTEAFF. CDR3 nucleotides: TGTGCCACCAGCATCCCAGGGGGGTTCGGGAACACTGAAGCTTTCTTT.

The CDR3: CATTDGRGTYSNQPQHF. DNA for the CDR3: TGTGCCACCACTGATGGCAGGGGGACCTATAGCAATCAGCCCCAGCATTTT. The chain couples TRBV15 to TRBJ1-5; 7 nucleotides line up with TRBD1. The germline V gene has CDR1 LNHNV and CDR2 YYDKDF (reference sequence). The length of the CDR3 is 17 residues. V gave up 7 bases and J gave up 0 bases; unmatched junction bases: 12.

CDR3: CASSSLAGAKNNEQFF. The CDR3 nucleotides are TGTGCCAGCAGCTCCTTAGCGGGGGCAAAAAACAATGAGCAGTTCTTC. The chain is built from TRBV7-2 and TRBJ2-1; the match to TRBD2 covers 9 bases. The CDR3 totals 16 residues. V trimming: 4 bases; J trimming: 5 bases; junction bases outside the gene matches: 9. The germline CDR1 and CDR2 sequences are SGHTA and FQGNSA. The whole variable domain, remainder taken from reference TRBV7-2 and TRBJ2-1, is GAGVSQSPSNKVTEKGKDVELRCDPISGHTALYWYRQSLGQGLEFLIYFQGNSAPDKSGLPSDRFSAERTGGSVSTLTIQRTQQEDSAVYLCASSSLAGAKNNEQFFGPGTRLTVL.

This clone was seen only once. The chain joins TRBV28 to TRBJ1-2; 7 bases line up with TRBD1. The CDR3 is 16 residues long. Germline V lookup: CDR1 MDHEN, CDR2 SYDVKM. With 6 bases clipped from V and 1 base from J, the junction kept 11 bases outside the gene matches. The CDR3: CASSGTPGQYNYGYTF. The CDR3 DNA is TGTGCCAGCAGCGGGACACCGGGACAGTATAACTATGGCTACACCTTC.

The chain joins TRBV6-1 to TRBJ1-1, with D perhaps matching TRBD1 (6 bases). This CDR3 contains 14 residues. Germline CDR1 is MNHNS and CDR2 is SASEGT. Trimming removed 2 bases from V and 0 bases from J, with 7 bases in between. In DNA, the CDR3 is TGTGCCAGCAGTGAACCAGGGGTGAACACTGAAGCTTTCTTT. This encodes CASSEPGVNTEAFF.